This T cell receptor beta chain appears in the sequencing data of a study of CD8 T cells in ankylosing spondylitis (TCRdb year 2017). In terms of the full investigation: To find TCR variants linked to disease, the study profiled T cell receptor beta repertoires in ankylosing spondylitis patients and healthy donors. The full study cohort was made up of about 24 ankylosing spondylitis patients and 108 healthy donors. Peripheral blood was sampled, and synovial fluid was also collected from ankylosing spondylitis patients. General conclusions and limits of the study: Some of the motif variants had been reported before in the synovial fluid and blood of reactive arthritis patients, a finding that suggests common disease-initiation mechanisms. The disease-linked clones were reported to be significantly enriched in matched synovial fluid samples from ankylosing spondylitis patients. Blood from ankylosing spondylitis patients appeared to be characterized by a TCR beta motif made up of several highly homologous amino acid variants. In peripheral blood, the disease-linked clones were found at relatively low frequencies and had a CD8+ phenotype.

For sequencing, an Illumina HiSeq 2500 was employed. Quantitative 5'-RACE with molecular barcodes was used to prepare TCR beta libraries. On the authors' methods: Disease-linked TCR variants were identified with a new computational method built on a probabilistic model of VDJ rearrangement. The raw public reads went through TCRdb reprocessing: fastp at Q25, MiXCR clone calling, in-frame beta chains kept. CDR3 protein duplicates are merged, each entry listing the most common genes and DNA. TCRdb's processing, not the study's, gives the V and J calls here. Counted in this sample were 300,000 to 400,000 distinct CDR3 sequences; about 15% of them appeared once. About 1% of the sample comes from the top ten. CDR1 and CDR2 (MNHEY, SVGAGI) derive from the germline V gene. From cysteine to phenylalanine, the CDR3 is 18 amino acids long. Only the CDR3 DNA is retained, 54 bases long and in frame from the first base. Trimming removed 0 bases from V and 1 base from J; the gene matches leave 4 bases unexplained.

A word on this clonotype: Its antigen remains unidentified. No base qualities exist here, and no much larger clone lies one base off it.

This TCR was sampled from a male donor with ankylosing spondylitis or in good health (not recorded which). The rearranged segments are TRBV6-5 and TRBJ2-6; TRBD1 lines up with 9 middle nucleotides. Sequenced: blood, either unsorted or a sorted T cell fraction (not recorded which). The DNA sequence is TGTGCCAGCAGTTACTCCGGGACAGGGAATTCTGGGGCCAACGTCCTGACTTTC. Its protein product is CASSYSGTGNSGANVLTF.